One sample yielded the 13 T cell receptor beta chains listed below, sequenced in a study of identical twins. One entry per CDR3 protein, called by TCRdb with MiXCR from the 5' RACE reads. The profile shows 1.5 million or so distinct CDR3 sequences, 25% to 35% of them singletons. Sequencing was carried out using cord blood. The receptors come from a newborn girl in good health.

V usage is TRBV20-1 and J usage is TRBJ1-1; tentative D call: TRBD1 (5 bases). Germline V gene data show CDR1 as DFQATT and CDR2 as SNEGSKA (reference sequence). V lost 3 bases, J lost 1 base, and 18 bases lay in between. This CDR3 comprises 16 residues. In nucleotides, the CDR3 is TGCAGTGCTAGCGAGACAGCCGTGACTAAGAACACTGAAGCTTTCTTT. It is translated as CSASETAVTKNTEAFF.

The genes are TRBV6-2 or TRBV6-3 and TRBJ2-1, with D possibly matching TRBD2 (5 bases). The CDR3 runs to 17 residues. V was clipped by 0 bases and J by 3 bases, with 15 bases between them. The germline gives CDR1 MNHEY, CDR2 SVGEGT. CDR3 sequence reads: CASSYSIWRVYYNEQFF. CDR3 in DNA: TGTGCCAGCAGTTACTCGATTTGGCGGGTTTACTACAATGAGCAGTTCTTC.

V usage is TRBV3-1 and J usage is TRBJ2-2, with 8 bases lining up with TRBD1. CDR1 is LGHDT, CDR2 YNNKEL, per germline (reference sequence). V was pared by 0 bases and J by 6 bases, with 9 bases of the junction left unmatched. The CDR3 runs to 17 residues. CDR3 sequence (DNA): TGTGCCAGCAGCCAAGAAGGCCAGGGGGCGCTCCCCGGGGAGCTGTTTTTT. Its protein is CASSQEGQGALPGELFF.

This chain connects TRBV27 to TRBJ2-2; D perhaps matches TRBD2 (5 bases). Germline V gene data show CDR1 as MNHEY and CDR2 as SMNVEV (reference sequence). Trimming pared 7 bases from V and 1 base from J, leaving 16 bases between. This CDR3 contains 16 residues. The CDR3 DNA reads as TGTGCCAGCAACCGGGATTACCTAGGGAACACCGGGGAGCTGTTTTTT. The encoded protein is CASNRDYLGNTGELFF.

The chain combines TRBV28 with TRBJ1-2; D is ambiguous. The CDR3 is 15 residues long. Trimming shortened V by 2 bases and J by 5 bases, and 15 bases separated the two germline ends. Looked up from germline, CDR1 is MDHEN and CDR2 is SYDVKM. This chain's CDR3 is CASSLIVLSSYGYTF. CDR3 in DNA: TGTGCCAGCAGTTTAATTGTTCTTTCATCTTATGGCTACACCTTC.

This chain joins TRBV12-3 or TRBV12-4 and TRBJ1-3; TRBD1 might be the D (6 bases). Between the trimmed V and J ends, which lost 8 bases and 0 bases, there was a span of 11 bases. The CDR3 is 14 residues long. CDR3 loop: CASRGQLSGNTIYF. DNA of the CDR3: TGTGCCAGCCGCGGACAGCTCTCTGGAAACACCATATATTTT.

The gene calls are TRBV20-1 and TRBJ2-7; 11 nucleotides line up with TRBD2. The trim removed 2 bases at V and 3 bases at J, leaving 3 bases unmatched. CDR1 and CDR2 from the germline V gene are DFQATT and SNEGSKA (reference sequence). CDR3 size: 14 residues. The CDR3: CSARSSGRRYEQYF. The CDR3 DNA reads as TGCAGTGCTAGATCTAGCGGGAGGCGCTACGAGCAGTACTTC.

The table lists this clonotype with many counts. V gene TRBV29-1 combines with J gene TRBJ1-6, with 11 bases aligning to TRBD1. Germline V gene lookup returns CDR1 SQVTM and CDR2 ANQGSEA. This CDR3 has 13 amino acids. Trimming removed 6 bases from V and 9 bases from J; junction bases left unmatched: 4. This chain's CDR3 is CSVRTGGGSPLHF. In DNA, the CDR3 is TGCAGCGTCCGGACAGGGGGCGGTTCACCCCTCCACTTT. The entire variable domain, with the rest obtained from reference TRBV29-1 and TRBJ1-6, is as follows: SAVISQKPSRDICQRGTSLTIQCQVDSQVTMMFWYRQQPGQSLTLIATANQGSEATYESGFVIDKFPISRPNLTFSTLTVSNMSPEDSSIYLCSVRTGGGSPLHFGNGTRLTVT.

The rearrangement joins TRBV20-1 to TRBJ2-5, with 10 nucleotides matching TRBD2. The ends lost 6 bases at V and 11 bases at J; junction bases unmatched: 12. This CDR3 contains 13 residues. CDR1 DFQATT and CDR2 SNEGSKA come from the germline V gene (reference sequence). The CDR3 region has the DNA TGCAGTGCCATGCCGGGACTAGCGTGGGAGCAGTACTTC. This gives the protein CSAMPGLAWEQYF.

This chain links TRBV5-4 with TRBJ2-1; 8 bases map to TRBD2. The closer fit of TRBJ2-7 to the DNA end suggests the J call may be wrong. The CDR3 is 16 residues long. Germline values: CDR1 SGHNT, CDR2 YYREEE (reference sequence). The CDR3: CASSLSGTRSYNEQYF. CDR3 in DNA: TGTGCCAGCAGCTTGTCGGGGACTAGGTCCTACAATGAGCAGTACTTC.

The rearrangement joins TRBV10-1 to TRBJ2-7; D remains ambiguous. Germline CDR1 WNHNN, CDR2 SYGVQD (reference sequence). V was trimmed by 8 bases and J by 7 bases, leaving 30 bases between them. The CDR3 length is 17 residues. The CDR3 nucleotides are TGCGCCAGCGTCCTCTGCGGCTTACCCTGCTCCTACAATGAGCAGTACTTC. This sequence encodes CASVLCGLPCSYNEQYF.

This clonotype was detected a few times. The chain employs TRBV4-1 and TRBJ2-4; 11 nucleotides agree with TRBD2. This CDR3 contains 16 residues. CDR1 and CDR2 (germline): MGHRA, YSYEKL. V lost 2 bases and J lost 0; bases outside the gene matches: 0. The CDR3: CASSQTSGRAKNIQYF. Written as DNA, the CDR3 is TGCGCCAGCAGCCAAACTAGCGGGAGAGCCAAAAACATTCAGTACTTC.

The table lists this clonotype with a few counts. The chain combines TRBV9 with TRBJ2-1; possibly TRBD1 or TRBD2 for D (6 bases each). The ends were cut back, 0 bases at V and 5 bases at J, with 9 bases in the middle. Germline CDR1 reads SGDLS; CDR2 reads YYNGEE. The CDR3 has 14 amino acids. The CDR3 sequence: CASSVVRGDNEQFF. CDR3 in DNA: TGTGCCAGCAGCGTAGTGAGGGGGGACAATGAGCAGTTCTTC.